This T cell receptor beta chain was profiled in a study of regulatory T cells in long-lasting Graves disease (dated by TCRdb to the early 2020s). Concerning the study at large: Persistent Graves' disease meant more than 5 years of antithyroid drug treatment with TSH receptor autoantibodies that stayed positive. This study used TCR sequencing and RNA sequencing of peripheral blood to compare persistent Graves' disease patients against newly diagnosed Graves' disease patients. The study took place in China and was registered as a clinical trial. TCR sequencing covered around 13 persistent and 20 or so newly diagnosed Graves' disease patients, approximately 33 samples in total. Antithyroid drugs had been taken for about 9.7 years on average by persistent Graves' disease patients in the clinical cohort. The paper's findings and limits, for the study overall: Peripheral blood alone was examined, since thyroid tissue, which constituted the primary lesion, could not be accessed. TRBV28, TRBJ1-2 and TRBJ2-5 were preferentially used in persistent disease, while TRBV20-1 and TRBJ2-1 were favored in newly diagnosed disease. As a limitation, the authors acknowledged that the small sample size may reduce accuracy. Compared with newly diagnosed patients, patients with persistent Graves' disease had lower TCR Shannon entropy and fewer highly expanded clones, which suggests clonal expansion. Persistent patients shared more public clonotypes among themselves (under 3,000) than newly diagnosed patients did (approximately 970). Only the TCR beta chain was sequenced and analyzed.

In this sample, this clonotype turned up many times. Its antigen is not yet known. No quality values exist for individual bases; no much larger clone is one base distant. The time point label for this specimen denotes: persistent/refractory GD, antithyroid drugs over 5 years with positive TRAb. For both TCR sequencing and RNA sequencing, RNA was extracted from PBMCs using TRIzol. Graves' disease was diagnosed according to American Thyroid Association guidelines. Patients for the study were recruited at an endocrinology department in Xi'an, China. Each patient gave approximately 10 milliliters of peripheral blood, collected in an EDTA anticoagulant tube. PBMCs were isolated by Ficoll Paque Plus density gradient separation without further T cell sorting. An Agilent 2100 Bioanalyzer and agarose gel were used to assess RNA quality, and a NanoDrop 2000 was used to measure RNA concentration. The germline V gene (reference sequence) provides CDR1 MNHEY and CDR2 SMNVEV. From the cysteine up to the phenylalanine, the CDR3 has a length of 16 residues. Only the CDR3 part of the read is kept: 48 bases, read in frame from the first base. Trimming accounts for 2 bases at V and 3 bases at J, while the number of junction bases matched to no gene is 9.

The receptor library was made with multiplex PCR. Sequencing used an Illumina HiSeq 4000. iRepertoire HTBI primers and Arm-PCR amplification of CDR3 regions were used to construct TCR beta libraries. Before sequencing, the PCR products underwent gel purification. Regarding the original processing steps: Across samples, roughly 60 TRBV and roughly 15 TRBJ segments were identified and used for gene usage analysis of CDR3 amino acid clonotypes. COPE and FqMerger were used to merge the filtered high-quality paired reads into contigs. BLAST was used to align contigs to the IMGT TRBV, TRBD and TRBJ reference genes, and CDR3 was defined following IMGT. Highly expanded clones were defined as clonotypes with a frequency above 0.1%. Repertoire diversity was measured by Shannon entropy, and V-J evenness by the Gini coefficient. A clonotype was considered public if more than one individual shared it. TCRdb's own reprocessing of the public reads used fastp at Q25 and MiXCR and kept productive beta chains. CDR3 protein duplicates are merged, each entry listing the most common genes and DNA. The V and J calls here are based on TCRdb, not the publication. In this sample the table shows 430,000 or so distinct CDR3 sequences, 20% to 25% of which occur a single time. The ten largest account for about 13% of the sample.

The input for sequencing was peripheral blood mononuclear cells (PBMCs), taken when the disease was refractory, from a patient treated with antithyroid drugs. The sequence joins TRBV27 to TRBJ2-7, with 8 bases matching TRBD1. The receptor comes from a female donor with Graves disease. The bases read TGTGCCAGCAGTTTAAGGGGAGAGACAGGGGTCTACGAGCAGTACTTC. Translated, it gives CASSLRGETGVYEQYF.